This T cell receptor (beta chain) was retrieved from a study of blood T cell repertoires in COVID-19. Per the original methods: Cell counts per sample came from amplifying reference gene primers. Profiled with immunoSEQ multiplex PCR; TCRdb holds only in-frame clones, not every one. That table is the source of V, J and clone size, and D and trimming were worked out from the DNA. The sample consists of about 35,000 clones, around 87% of them appearing once. This sequence originates from a man older than 75 with active COVID-19. The sequencing sample was made of peripheral blood.

In DNA, the CDR3 is TGTGCCAGCAGTATACCTCCTGATCCGAGGGCTTTCTTT. Encoded protein: CASSIPPDPRAFF. The chain joins TRBV28 to TRBJ1-1; D gene unclear. CDR1 and CDR2 (germline): MDHEN, SYDVKM. The CDR3 consists of 13 residues. Trimming pared 5 bases from V and 11 bases from J, leaving 18 bases between.